The T cell receptor beta chain under discussion was sequenced for a study of technical replicates of blood from several donors. Clones were sequenced by immunoSEQ multiplex PCR, and TCRdb holds only the in-frame ones, with some missing. Of roughly 100,000 clones listed, around 96% are singletons. This CDR3 spans 17 amino acids. Trimming at V came to 4 bases and at J to 9 bases, leaving 18 bases not matched to a gene. Per germline, CDR1 MGHRA and CDR2 YSYEKL. The rearrangement joins TRBV4-1 to TRBJ2-1, with 7 bases lining up with TRBD1. The receptor was isolated from a human donor in good health. The specimen was T cells isolated from PBMCs. The CDR3 here is CASSLVPPPSPGGEQFF. CDR3 bases: TGCGCCAGCAGCCTCGTACCCCCCCCCTCCCCAGGGGGTGAGCAGTTCTTC.